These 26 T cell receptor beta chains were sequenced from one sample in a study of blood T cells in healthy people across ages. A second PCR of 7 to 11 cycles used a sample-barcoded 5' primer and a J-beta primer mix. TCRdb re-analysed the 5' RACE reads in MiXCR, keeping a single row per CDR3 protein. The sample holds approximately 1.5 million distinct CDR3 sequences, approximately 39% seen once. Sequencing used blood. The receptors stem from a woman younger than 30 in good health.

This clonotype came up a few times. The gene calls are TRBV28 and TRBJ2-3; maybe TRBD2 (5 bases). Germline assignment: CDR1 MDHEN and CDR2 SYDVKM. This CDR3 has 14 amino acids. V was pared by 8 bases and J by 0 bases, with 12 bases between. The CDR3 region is CASVRGASTDTQYF. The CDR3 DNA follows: TGTGCCAGCGTCCGGGGAGCTAGCACAGATACGCAGTATTTT. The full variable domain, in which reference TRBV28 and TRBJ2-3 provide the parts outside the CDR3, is DVKVTQSSRYLVKRTGEKVFLECVQDMDHENMFWYRQDPGLGLRLIYFSYDVKMKEKGDIPEGYSVSREKKERFSLILESASTNQTSMYLCASVRGASTDTQYFGPGTRLTVL.

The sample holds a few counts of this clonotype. CDR3 amino acids: CAISNHPYSWGYQPQHF. DNA for the CDR3: TGTGCCATCAGTAACCACCCCTATTCCTGGGGGTATCAGCCCCAGCATTTT. The chain has TRBV10-3 and TRBJ1-5; weak D call: TRBD1 (5 bases). V dropped 5 bases and J dropped 5 bases, with 22 bases sitting between them. Per the germline V gene, CDR1 is ENHRY and CDR2 is SYGVKD. The CDR3 is made up of 17 amino acids.

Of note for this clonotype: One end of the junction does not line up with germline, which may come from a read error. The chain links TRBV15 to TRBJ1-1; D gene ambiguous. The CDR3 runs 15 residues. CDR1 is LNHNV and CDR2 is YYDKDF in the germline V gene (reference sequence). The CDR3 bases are TGTGCCACCAGCAGAGATAAGGCTAGGAACACTGGAGCTTTCTTT. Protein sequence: CATSRDKARNTGAFF.

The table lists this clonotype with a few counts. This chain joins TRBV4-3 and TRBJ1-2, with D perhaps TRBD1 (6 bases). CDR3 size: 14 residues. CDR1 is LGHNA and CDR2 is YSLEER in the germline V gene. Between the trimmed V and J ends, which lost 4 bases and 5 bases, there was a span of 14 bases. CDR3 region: CASSPGQSTYGYTF. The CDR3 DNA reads TGCGCCAGCAGCCCTGGACAGAGTACATATGGCTACACCTTC.

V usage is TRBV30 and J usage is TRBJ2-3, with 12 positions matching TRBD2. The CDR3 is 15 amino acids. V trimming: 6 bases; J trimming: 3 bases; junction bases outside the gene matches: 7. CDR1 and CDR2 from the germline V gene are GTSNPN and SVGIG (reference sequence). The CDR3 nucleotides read TGTGCCTGTGGACTAGCGGGAACCTTAACAGATACGCAGTATTTT. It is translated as CACGLAGTLTDTQYF.

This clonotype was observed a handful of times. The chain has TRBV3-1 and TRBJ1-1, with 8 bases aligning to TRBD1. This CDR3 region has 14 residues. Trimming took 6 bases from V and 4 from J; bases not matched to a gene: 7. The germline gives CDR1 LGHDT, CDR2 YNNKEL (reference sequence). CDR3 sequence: CASSKDRGATEAFF. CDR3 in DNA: TGTGCCAGCAGTAAAGACAGGGGAGCCACTGAAGCTTTCTTT.

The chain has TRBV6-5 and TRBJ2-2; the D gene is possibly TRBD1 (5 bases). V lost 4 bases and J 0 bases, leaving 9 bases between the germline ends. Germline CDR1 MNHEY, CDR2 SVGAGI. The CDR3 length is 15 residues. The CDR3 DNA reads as TGTGCCAGCAGTTTGACAGTTCCGAACACCGGGGAGCTGTTTTTT. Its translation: CASSLTVPNTGELFF.

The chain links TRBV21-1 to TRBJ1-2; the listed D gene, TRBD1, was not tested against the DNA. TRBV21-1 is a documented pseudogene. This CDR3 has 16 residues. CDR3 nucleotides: TGTGCCAGCATCGTCCTTGTCAAAAGAAGGGGGTATGGCTACACCTTC. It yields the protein CASIVLVKRRGYGYTF.

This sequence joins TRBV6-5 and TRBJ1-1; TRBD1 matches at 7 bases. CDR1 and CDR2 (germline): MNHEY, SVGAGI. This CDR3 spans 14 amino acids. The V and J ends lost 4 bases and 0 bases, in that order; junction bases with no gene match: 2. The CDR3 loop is CASSWDSVNTEAFF. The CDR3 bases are TGTGCCAGCAGTTGGGACAGTGTGAACACTGAAGCTTTCTTT.

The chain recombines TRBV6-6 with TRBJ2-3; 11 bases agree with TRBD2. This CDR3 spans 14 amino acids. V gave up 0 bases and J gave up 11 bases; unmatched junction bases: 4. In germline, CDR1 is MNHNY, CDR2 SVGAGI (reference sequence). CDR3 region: CASSYSLAGEMQYF. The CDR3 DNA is TGTGCCAGCAGTTACTCACTAGCGGGGGAGATGCAGTATTTT.

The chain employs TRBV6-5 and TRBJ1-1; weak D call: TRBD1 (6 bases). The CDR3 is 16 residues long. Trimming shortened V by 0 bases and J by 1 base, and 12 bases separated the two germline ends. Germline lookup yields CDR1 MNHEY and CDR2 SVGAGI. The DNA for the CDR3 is TGTGCCAGCAGTTACTCGCCGGGGGCGTCGAACACTGAAGCTTTCTTT. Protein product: CASSYSPGASNTEAFF.

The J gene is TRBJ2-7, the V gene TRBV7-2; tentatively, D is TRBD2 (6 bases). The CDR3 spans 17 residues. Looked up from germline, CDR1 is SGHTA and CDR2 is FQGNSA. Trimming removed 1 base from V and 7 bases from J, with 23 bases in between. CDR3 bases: TGTGCCAGCAGCTTAGATCCGGCTAGCGCTGTTTACAATGAGCAGTACTTC. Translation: CASSLDPASAVYNEQYF. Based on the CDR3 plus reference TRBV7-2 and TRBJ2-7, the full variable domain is GAGVSQSPSNKVTEKGKDVELRCDPISGHTALYWYRQSLGQGLEFLIYFQGNSAPDKSGLPSDRFSAERTGGSVSTLTIQRTQQEDSAVYLCASSLDPASAVYNEQYFGPGTRLTVT.

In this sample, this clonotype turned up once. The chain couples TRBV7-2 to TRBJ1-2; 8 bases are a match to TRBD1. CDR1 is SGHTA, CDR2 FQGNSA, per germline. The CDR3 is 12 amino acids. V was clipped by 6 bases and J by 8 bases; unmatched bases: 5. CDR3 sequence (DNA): TGTGCCAGCAGGCTACAGGGGGAGGGCTACACCTTC. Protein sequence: CASRLQGEGYTF.

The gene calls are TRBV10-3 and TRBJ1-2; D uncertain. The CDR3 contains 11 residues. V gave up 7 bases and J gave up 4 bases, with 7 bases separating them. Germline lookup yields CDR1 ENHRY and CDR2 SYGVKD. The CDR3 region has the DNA TGTGCCATCAAAGAGGGCTATGGCTACACCTTC. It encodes CAIKEGYGYTF.

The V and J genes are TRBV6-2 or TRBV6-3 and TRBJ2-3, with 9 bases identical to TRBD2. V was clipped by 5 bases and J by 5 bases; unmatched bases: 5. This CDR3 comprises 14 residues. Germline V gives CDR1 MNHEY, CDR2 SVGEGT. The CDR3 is CASSGGLALDTQYF. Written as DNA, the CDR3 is TGTGCCAGCAGTGGGGGACTAGCTTTAGATACGCAGTATTTT.

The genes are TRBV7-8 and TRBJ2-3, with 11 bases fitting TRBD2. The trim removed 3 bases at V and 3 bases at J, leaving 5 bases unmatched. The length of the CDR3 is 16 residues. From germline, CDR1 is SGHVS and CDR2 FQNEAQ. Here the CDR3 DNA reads TGTGCCAGCAGCTTTAGCGGGAGGGCCGAAACAGATACGCAGTATTTT. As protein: CASSFSGRAETDTQYF.

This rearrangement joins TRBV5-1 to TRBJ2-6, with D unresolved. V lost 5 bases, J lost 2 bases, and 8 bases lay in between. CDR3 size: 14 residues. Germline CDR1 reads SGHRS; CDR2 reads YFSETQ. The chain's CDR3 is CASRATAGANVLTF. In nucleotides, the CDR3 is TGCGCCAGCAGAGCTACCGCTGGGGCCAACGTCCTGACTTTC.

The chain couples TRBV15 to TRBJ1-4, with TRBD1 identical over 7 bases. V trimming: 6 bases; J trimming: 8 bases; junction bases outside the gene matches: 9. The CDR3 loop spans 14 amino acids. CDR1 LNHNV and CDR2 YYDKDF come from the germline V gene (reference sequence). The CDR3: CATRPTGKGEKLFF. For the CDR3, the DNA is TGTGCCACCAGGCCGACAGGGAAGGGAGAAAAACTGTTTTTT. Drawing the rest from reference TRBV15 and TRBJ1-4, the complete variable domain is DAMVIQNPRYQVTQFGKPVTLSCSQTLNHNVMYWYQQKSSQAPKLLFHYYDKDFNNEADTPDNFQSRRPNTSFCFLDIRSPGLGDTAMYLCATRPTGKGEKLFFGSGTQLSVL.

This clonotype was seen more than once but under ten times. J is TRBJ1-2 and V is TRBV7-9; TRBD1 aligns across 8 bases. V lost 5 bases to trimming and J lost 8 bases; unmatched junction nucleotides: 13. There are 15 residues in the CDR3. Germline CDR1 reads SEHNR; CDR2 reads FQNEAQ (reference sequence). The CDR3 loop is CASSPGQAALRGYTF. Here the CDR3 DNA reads TGTGCCAGCAGCCCGGGACAGGCCGCCTTAAGAGGCTACACCTTC.

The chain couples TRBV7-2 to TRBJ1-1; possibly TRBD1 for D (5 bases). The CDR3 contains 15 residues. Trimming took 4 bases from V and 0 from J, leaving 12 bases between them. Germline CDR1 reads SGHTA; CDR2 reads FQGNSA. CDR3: CASSSQGILNTEAFF. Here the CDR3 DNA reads TGTGCCAGCAGCTCTCAGGGAATCCTGAACACTGAAGCTTTCTTT.

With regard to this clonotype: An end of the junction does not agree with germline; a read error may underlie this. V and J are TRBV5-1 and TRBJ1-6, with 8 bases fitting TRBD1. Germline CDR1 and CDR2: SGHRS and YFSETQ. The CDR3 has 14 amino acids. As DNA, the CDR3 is TGCGCCAGCAGCCTTACCGGGACAGGTTCACCCCCCCACTTT. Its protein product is CASSLTGTGSPPHF.

CDR3 DNA: TGTGCCAGCAGCTGGAGGACAGGGCAAGGGGAAAACATTCAGTACTTC. This codes for CASSWRTGQGENIQYF. V usage is TRBV7-9 and J usage is TRBJ2-5; 8 bases are shared with TRBD1. The tail of the sequence fits TRBJ2-4 better, so the J call may be wrong. CDR3 length: 16 amino acids. Germline V gene sequence: CDR1 SEHNR, CDR2 FQNEAQ (reference sequence).

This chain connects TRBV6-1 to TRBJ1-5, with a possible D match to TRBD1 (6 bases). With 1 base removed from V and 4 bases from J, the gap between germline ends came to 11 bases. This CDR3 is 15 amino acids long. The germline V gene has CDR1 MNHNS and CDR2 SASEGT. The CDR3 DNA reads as TGTGCCAGCAGTGAAGTTGGAGGGACAAATCAGCCCCAGCATTTT. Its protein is CASSEVGGTNQPQHF.

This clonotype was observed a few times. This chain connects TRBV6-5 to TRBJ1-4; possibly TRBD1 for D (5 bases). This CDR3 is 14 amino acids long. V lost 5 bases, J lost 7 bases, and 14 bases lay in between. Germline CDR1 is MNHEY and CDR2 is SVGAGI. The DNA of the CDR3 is TGTGCCAGCAGTATACTCATGGGGGGTGAAAAACTGTTTTTT. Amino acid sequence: CASSILMGGEKLFF.

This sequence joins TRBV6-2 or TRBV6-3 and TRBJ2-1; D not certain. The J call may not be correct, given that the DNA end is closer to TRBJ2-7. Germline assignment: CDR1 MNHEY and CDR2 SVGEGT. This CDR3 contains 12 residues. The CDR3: CASGQAVAEQYF. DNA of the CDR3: TGTGCCAGCGGGCAGGCCGTGGCCGAGCAGTACTTC.

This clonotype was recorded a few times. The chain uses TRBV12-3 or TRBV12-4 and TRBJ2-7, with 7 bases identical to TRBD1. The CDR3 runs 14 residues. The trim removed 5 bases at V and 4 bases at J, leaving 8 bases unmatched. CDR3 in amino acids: CASSPDREEYEQYF. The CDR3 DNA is TGTGCCAGCAGTCCAGACAGGGAAGAATACGAGCAGTACTTC.